This T cell receptor (beta chain) appears in the sequencing data of a study of glioma-infiltrating T cells. Study results and limitations: Tissue-blood divergence was below expectation in non-neoplastic patients, above in gliomas.

Amplification of TCR alpha and beta CDR3 regions from RNA used iRepertoire nested multiplex PCR. TCRdb ran MiXCR on the multiplex PCR reads and lists one entry per CDR3 protein. The sample yields 300,000 to 450,000 distinct CDR3 sequences, 41% seen once. Germline loops: CDR1 SGHTA, CDR2 FQGNSA. The CDR3 has 14 amino acids. V was clipped by 4 bases and J by 6 bases; unmatched bases: 5. This clonotype was observed a handful of times. Its target is not known. This rearrangement joins TRBV7-2 to TRBJ1-1, with 10 bases aligning to TRBD1. Sequenced material: glioma tissue, nonneoplastic brain tissue, or PBMCs (not recorded which). This sequence originates from a human donor with low-grade glioma or glioblastoma, undergoing nonglioma brain surgery, or in good health (not recorded which). Here the CDR3 reads CASSSDRGRAEAFF. The CDR3 DNA reads as TGTGCCAGCAGCTCAGACAGGGGGCGCGCTGAAGCTTTCTTT. Full variable domain (missing parts from reference TRBV7-2 and TRBJ1-1): GAGVSQSPSNKVTEKGKDVELRCDPISGHTALYWYRQSLGQGLEFLIYFQGNSAPDKSGLPSDRFSAERTGGSVSTLTIQRTQQEDSAVYLCASSSDRGRAEAFFGQGTRLTVV.